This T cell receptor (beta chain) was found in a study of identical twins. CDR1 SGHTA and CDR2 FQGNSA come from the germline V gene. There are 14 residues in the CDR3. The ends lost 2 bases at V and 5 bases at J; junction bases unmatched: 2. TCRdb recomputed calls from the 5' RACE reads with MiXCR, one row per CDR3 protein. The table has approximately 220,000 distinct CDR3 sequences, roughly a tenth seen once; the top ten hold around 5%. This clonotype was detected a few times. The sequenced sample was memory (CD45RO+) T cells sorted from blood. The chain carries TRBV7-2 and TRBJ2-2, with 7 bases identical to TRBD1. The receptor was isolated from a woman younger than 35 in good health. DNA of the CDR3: TGTGCCAGCAGCTTATCGGGACAGACCGGGGAGCTGTTTTTT. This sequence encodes CASSLSGQTGELFF.